One and the same sample provided the 10 T cell receptor beta chains below, sequenced in a study of graft-versus-host responses after intestinal transplantation. The assay was immunoSEQ multiplex PCR, and TCRdb's table has in-frame clones only and misses some. The sample carries 43,000 or so clones, approximately 94% recorded once. The input for sequencing was PBMCs, taken about 350 days after intestinal transplant. The receptors here all came from a human patient who received an intestinal transplant, so some T cells may come from the graft donor.

The rearrangement uses TRBV6-1 and TRBJ2-3; D perhaps matches TRBD1 (6 bases). Trimming removed 2 bases at V and 0 bases at J, with 9 bases between. The CDR3 is 15 residues long. Germline V gene sequence: CDR1 MNHNS, CDR2 SASEGT. In DNA, the CDR3 is TGTGCCAGCAGTGAACAGGGGTTAAGCACAGATACGCAGTATTTT. Translated: CASSEQGLSTDTQYF.

The chain recombines TRBV9 with TRBJ2-5, with D possibly matching TRBD1 (6 bases). Germline V gene lookup returns CDR1 SGDLS and CDR2 YYNGEE. This CDR3 spans 13 amino acids. The V end was cut by 4 bases, the J end by 1 base, with 8 bases between. For the CDR3, the DNA is TGTGCCAGCAGCATCAGGGGCCAAGAGACCCAGTACTTC. This sequence encodes CASSIRGQETQYF.

The V gene is TRBV6-5, the J gene TRBJ2-2; no definite D call. There are 12 residues in the CDR3. CDR1 and CDR2 from the germline V gene are MNHEY and SVGAGI. The V end was cut by 9 bases, the J end by 6 bases, with 11 bases between. CDR3 region: CASNGGAGELFF. In DNA, the CDR3 is TGTGCCAGTAACGGTGGGGCCGGGGAGCTGTTTTTT.

The chain recombines TRBV2 with TRBJ1-1; TRBD1 is a possible D gene (6 bases). The CDR3 covers 13 residues. V was cut by 4 bases and J by 4 bases, with 10 bases left in between. Germline lookup yields CDR1 SNHLY and CDR2 FYNNEI. CDR3 region: CASSVQGFTEAFF. In DNA form, the CDR3 reads TGTGCCAGCAGTGTCCAGGGGTTCACTGAAGCTTTCTTT.

This sequence joins TRBV9 and TRBJ1-3; D not resolved. V was cut by 0 bases and J by 4 bases, with 11 bases left in between. This CDR3 has 15 residues. The germline V gene has CDR1 SGDLS and CDR2 YYNGEE. This CDR3 is CASSVAKGIGNTIYF. The CDR3 nucleotides read TGTGCCAGCAGCGTAGCAAAGGGTATCGGAAACACCATATATTTT.

This sequence joins TRBV5-6 and TRBJ2-2; TRBD1 is a possible D gene (6 bases). CDR1 SGHDT and CDR2 YYEEEE come from the germline V gene. This CDR3 has 12 amino acids. V lost 2 bases and J 8 bases, leaving 7 bases between the germline ends. CDR3 amino acids: CASSFGTGELFF. CDR3 in DNA: TGTGCCAGCAGCTTTGGGACAGGGGAGCTGTTTTTT.

This clone was recorded only once. The rearrangement uses TRBV6-5 and TRBJ2-1; D gene uncertain. CDR1 MNHEY and CDR2 SVGAGI come from the germline V gene. Trimming pared 8 bases from V and 1 base from J, leaving 6 bases between. The CDR3 covers 12 residues. CDR3 sequence reads: CASPLSYNEQFF. CDR3 sequence (DNA): TGTGCCAGCCCCCTATCCTACAATGAGCAGTTCTTC.

This rearrangement joins TRBV6-5 to TRBJ1-2; D possibly corresponds to TRBD1 (5 bases). Germline V lookup: CDR1 MNHEY, CDR2 SVGAGI. The V and J ends lost 2 bases and 4 bases respectively, with 11 bases between them. This CDR3 has 14 residues. The CDR3 loop is CASSYRGGSYGYTF. In DNA form, the CDR3 reads TGTGCCAGCAGTTACAGGGGTGGTAGCTATGGCTACACCTTC.

V is TRBV7-3 and J is TRBJ2-1; a possible D gene is TRBD2 (5 bases). Germline CDR1 is SGHTA and CDR2 is FQGTGA. CDR3 size: 15 residues. V dropped 4 bases and J dropped 5 bases, with 15 bases sitting between them. CDR3: CASSSQRTHHNEQFF. The CDR3 DNA is TGTGCCAGCAGCTCCCAGCGGACGCACCACAATGAGCAGTTCTTC.

This chain uses TRBV2 with TRBJ2-2; perhaps D is TRBD1 or TRBD2 (6 bases each). Per the germline V gene, CDR1 is SNHLY and CDR2 is FYNNEI. This CDR3 is 16 amino acids long. V was trimmed by 3 bases and J by 6 bases, leaving 17 bases between them. The CDR3 nucleotides read TGTGCCAGCAGTGAGGGGTGGGCAGGGGAGGCCGGGGAGCTGTTTTTT. Its translation: CASSEGWAGEAGELFF.